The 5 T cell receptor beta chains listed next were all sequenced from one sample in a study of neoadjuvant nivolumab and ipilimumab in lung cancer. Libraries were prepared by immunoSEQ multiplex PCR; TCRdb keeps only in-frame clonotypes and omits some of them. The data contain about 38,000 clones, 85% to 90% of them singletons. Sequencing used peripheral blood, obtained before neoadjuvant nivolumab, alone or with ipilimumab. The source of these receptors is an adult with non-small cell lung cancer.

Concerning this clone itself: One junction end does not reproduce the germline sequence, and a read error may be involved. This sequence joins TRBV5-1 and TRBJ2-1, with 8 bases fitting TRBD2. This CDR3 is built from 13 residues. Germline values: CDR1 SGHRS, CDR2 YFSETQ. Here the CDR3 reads CASSFSGSGSILF. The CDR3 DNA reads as TGCGCCAGCAGCTTTTCAGGGAGCGGGAGTATACTCTTC.

The CDR3 DNA is TGCGCCAGCAGTCCGATGGGGCAGGGGGCCTACGAGCAGTACTTC. This translates into CASSPMGQGAYEQYF. This sequence joins TRBV5-1 and TRBJ2-7; 7 bases line up with TRBD1. The length of the CDR3 is 15 residues. Germline assignment: CDR1 SGHRS and CDR2 YFSETQ. V lost 5 bases, J lost 2 bases, and 10 bases stayed unmatched.

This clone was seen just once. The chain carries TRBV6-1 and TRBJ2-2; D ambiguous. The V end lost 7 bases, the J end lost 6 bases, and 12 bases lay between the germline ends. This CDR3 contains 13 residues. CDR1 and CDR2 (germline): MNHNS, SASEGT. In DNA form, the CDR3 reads TGTGCCAGCACCTGGGCAGGTCCCGGGGAGCTGTTTTTT. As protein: CASTWAGPGELFF.

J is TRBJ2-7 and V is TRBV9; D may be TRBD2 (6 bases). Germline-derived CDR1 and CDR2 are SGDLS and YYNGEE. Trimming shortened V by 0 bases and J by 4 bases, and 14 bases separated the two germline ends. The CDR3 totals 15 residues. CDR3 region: CASSVEGRRGYEQYF. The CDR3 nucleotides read TGTGCCAGCAGCGTAGAGGGTCGGCGGGGTTACGAGCAGTACTTC.

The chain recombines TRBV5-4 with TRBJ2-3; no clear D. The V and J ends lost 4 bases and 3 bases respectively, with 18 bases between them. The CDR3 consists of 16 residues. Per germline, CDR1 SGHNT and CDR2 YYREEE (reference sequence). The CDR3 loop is CASSPRPGQLTDTQYF. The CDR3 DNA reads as TGTGCCAGCAGCCCACGTCCAGGCCAGCTGACAGATACGCAGTATTTT.